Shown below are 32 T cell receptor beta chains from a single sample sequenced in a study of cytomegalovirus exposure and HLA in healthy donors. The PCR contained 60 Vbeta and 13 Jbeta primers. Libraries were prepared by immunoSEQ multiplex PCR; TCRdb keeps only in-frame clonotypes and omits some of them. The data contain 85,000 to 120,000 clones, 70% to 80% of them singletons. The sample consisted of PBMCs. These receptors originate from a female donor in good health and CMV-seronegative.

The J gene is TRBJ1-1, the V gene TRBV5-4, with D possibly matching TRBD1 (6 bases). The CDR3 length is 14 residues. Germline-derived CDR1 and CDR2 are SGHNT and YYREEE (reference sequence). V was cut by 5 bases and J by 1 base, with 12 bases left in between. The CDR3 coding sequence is TGTGCCAGCAGTTCCAGGGGAAGGAACACTGAAGCTTTCTTT. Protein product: CASSSRGRNTEAFF.

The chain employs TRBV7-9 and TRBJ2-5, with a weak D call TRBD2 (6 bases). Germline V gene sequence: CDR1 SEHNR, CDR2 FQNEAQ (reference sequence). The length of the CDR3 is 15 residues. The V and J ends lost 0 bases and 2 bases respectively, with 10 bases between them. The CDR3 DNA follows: TGTGCCAGCAGCTTAGCAGGAGGGCGGCAAGAGACCCAGTACTTC. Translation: CASSLAGGRQETQYF.

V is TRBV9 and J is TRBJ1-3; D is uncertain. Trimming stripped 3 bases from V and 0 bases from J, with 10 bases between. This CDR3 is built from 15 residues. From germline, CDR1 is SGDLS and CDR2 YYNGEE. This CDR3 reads CASSADGLSGNTIYF. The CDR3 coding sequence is TGTGCCAGCAGCGCCGACGGACTCTCTGGAAACACCATATATTTT.

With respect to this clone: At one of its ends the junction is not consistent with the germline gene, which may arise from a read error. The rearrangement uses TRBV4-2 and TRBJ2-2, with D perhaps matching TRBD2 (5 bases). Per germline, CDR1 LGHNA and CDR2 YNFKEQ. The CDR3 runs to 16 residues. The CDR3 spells CASSQELGLGTGERFF. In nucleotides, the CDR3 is TGTGCCAGCAGCCAAGAACTAGGACTGGGAACCGGGGAGCGGTTTTTT.

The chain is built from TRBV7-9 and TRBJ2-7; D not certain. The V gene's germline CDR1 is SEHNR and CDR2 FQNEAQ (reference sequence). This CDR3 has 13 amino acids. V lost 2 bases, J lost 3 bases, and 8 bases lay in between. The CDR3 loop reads CASSLLISYEQYF. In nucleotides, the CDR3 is TGTGCCAGCAGCTTACTTATCAGCTACGAGCAGTACTTC.

The CDR3 here is CASSQRWGLADTDTQYF. CDR3 bases: TGTGCCAGCAGCCAGCGGTGGGGACTAGCGGACACAGATACGCAGTATTTT. The V and J genes are TRBV14 and TRBJ2-3; TRBD2 matches 11 bases. CDR3 length equals 17 residues. The V gene's germline CDR1 is SGHDN and CDR2 FVKESK. V was pared by 3 bases and J by 2 bases, with 7 bases of the junction left unmatched.

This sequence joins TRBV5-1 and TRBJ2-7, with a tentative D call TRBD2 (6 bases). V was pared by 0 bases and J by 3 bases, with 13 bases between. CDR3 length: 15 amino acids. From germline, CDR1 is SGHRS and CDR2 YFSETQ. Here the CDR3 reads CASSLEEGSFYEQYF. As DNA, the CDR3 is TGCGCCAGCAGCTTGGAGGAGGGGTCCTTCTACGAGCAGTACTTC.

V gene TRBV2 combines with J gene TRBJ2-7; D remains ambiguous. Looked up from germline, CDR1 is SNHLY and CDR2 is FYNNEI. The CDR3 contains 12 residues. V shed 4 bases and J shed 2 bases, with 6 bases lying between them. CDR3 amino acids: CASSAFTYEQYF. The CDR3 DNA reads TGTGCCAGCAGTGCGTTTACCTACGAGCAGTACTTC. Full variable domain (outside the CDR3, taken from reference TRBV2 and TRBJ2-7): EPEVTQTPSHQVTQMGQEVILRCVPISNHLYFYWYRQILGQKVEFLVSFYNNEISEKSEIFDDQFSVERPDGSNFTLKIRSTKLEDSAMYFCASSAFTYEQYFGPGTRLTVT.

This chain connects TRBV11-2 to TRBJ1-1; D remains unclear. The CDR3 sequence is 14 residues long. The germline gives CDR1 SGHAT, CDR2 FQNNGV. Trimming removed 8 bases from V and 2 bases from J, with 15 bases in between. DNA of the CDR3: TGTGCCAGCGGAGGCTATTCGGGAAACACTGAAGCTTTCTTT. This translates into CASGGYSGNTEAFF.

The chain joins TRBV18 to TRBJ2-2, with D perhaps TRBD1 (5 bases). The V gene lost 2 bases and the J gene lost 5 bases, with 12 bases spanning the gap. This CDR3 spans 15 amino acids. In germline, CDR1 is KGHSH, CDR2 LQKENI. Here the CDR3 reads CASSPEQVLTGELFF. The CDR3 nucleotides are TGTGCCAGCTCACCAGAACAGGTCCTGACCGGGGAGCTGTTTTTT.

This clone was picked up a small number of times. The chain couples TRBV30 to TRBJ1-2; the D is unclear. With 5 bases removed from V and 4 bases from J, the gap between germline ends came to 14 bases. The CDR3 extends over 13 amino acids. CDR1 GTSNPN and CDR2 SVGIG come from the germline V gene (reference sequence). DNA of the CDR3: TGTGCCTGGGTGGGGAGAAGGGCCTATGGCTACACCTTC. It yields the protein CAWVGRRAYGYTF.

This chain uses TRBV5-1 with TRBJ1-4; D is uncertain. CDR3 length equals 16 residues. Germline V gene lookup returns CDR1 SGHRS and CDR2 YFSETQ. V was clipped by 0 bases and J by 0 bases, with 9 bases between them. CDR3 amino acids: CASSLGHGTTNEKLFF. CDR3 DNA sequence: TGCGCCAGCAGCTTGGGGCACGGGACAACTAATGAAAAACTGTTTTTT.

The CDR3 is CASSELGQFNSPLHF. Written as DNA, the CDR3 is TGTGCCAGCAGTGAATTGGGACAGTTTAATTCACCCCTCCACTTT. The chain has TRBV2 and TRBJ1-6; TRBD1 matches at 7 bases. Per the germline V gene, CDR1 is SNHLY and CDR2 is FYNNEI. This CDR3 comprises 15 residues. The junction had 4 bases not matched to a gene; V was cut back by 2 bases and J by 6 bases.

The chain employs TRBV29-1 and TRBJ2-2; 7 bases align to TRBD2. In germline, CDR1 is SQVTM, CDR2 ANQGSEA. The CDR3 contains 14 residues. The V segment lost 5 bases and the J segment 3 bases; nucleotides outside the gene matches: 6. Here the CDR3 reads CSVRGERDTGELFF. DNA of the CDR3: TGCAGCGTTCGGGGGGAGCGGGACACCGGGGAGCTGTTTTTT.

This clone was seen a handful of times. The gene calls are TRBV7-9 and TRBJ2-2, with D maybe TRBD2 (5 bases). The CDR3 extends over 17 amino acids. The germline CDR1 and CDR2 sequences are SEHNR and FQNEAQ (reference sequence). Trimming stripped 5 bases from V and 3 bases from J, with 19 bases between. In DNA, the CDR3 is TGTGCCAGCAGCCAGCCTTTAAAAGCGGTCCACACCGGGGAGCTGTTTTTT. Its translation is CASSQPLKAVHTGELFF.

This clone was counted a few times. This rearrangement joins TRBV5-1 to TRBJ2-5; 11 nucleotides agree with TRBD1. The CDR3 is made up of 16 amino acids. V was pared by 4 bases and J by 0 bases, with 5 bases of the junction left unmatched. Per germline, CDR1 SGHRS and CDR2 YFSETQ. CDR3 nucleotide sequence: TGCGCCAGCAGCCCAGGGACAGGGGGTTACCAAGAGACCCAGTACTTC. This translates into CASSPGTGGYQETQYF. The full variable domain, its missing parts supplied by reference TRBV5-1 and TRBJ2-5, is KAGVTQTPRYLIKTRGQQVTLSCSPISGHRSVSWYQQTPGQGLQFLFEYFSETQRNKGNFPGRFSGRQFSNSRSEMNVSTLELGDSALYLCASSPGTGGYQETQYFGPGTRLLVL.

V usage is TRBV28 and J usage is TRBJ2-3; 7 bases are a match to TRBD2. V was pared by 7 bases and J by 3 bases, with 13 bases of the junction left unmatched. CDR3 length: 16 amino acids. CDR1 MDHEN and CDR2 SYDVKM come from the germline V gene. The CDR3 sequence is CASNPRAGVGTDTQYF. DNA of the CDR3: TGTGCCAGCAACCCCCGGGCGGGAGTCGGTACAGATACGCAGTATTTT. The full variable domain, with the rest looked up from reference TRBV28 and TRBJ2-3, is DVKVTQSSRYLVKRTGEKVFLECVQDMDHENMFWYRQDPGLGLRLIYFSYDVKMKEKGDIPEGYSVSREKKERFSLILESASTNQTSMYLCASNPRAGVGTDTQYFGPGTRLTVL.

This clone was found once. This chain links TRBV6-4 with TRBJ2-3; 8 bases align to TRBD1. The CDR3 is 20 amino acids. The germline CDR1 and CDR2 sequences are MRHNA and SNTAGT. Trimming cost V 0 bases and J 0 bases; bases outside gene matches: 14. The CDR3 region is CASSDSRGPYSGPSTDTQYF. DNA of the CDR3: TGTGCCAGCAGTGACTCCAGGGGGCCCTATAGCGGCCCTAGCACAGATACGCAGTATTTT.

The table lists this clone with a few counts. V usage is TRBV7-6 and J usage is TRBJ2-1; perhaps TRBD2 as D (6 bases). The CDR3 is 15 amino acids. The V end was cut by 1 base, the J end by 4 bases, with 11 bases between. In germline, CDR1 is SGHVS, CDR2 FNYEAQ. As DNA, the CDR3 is TGTGCCAGCAGCTTAGTAGCGGACCTTTACAATGAGCAGTTCTTC. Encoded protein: CASSLVADLYNEQFF.

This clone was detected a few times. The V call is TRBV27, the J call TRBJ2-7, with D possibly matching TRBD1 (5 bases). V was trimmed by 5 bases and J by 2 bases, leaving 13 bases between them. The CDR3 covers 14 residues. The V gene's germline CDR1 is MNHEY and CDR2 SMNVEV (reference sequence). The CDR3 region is CASSDRQIPYEQYF. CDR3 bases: TGTGCCAGCAGTGACCGACAGATCCCCTACGAGCAGTACTTC.

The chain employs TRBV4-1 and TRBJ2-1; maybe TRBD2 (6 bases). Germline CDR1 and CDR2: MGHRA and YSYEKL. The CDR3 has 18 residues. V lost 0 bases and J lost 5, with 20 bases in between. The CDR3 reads CASSQDHPGAIGNNEQFF. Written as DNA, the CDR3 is TGCGCCAGCAGCCAAGATCATCCGGGAGCGATTGGGAACAATGAGCAGTTCTTC.

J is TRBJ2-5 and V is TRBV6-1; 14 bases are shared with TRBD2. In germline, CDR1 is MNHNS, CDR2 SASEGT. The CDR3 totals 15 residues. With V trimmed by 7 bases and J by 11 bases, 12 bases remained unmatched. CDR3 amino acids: CASTTLGLAGVVQYF. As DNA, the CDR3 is TGTGCCAGCACGACGCTGGGACTAGCGGGAGTTGTGCAGTACTTC.

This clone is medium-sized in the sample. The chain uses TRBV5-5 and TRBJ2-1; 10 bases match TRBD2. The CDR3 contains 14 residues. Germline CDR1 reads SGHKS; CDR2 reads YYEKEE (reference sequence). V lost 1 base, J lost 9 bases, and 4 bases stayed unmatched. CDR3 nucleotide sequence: TGTGCCAGCAGCTTGTCCCTAGCGGGAGCTGAGCAGTTCTTC. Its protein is CASSLSLAGAEQFF.

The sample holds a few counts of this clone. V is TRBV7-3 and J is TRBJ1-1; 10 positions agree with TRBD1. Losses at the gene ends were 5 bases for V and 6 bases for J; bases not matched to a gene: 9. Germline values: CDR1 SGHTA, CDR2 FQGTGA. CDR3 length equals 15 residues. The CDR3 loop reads CASSDQGQGSAEAFF. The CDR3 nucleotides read TGTGCCAGCAGCGATCAGGGACAGGGGTCCGCTGAAGCTTTCTTT.

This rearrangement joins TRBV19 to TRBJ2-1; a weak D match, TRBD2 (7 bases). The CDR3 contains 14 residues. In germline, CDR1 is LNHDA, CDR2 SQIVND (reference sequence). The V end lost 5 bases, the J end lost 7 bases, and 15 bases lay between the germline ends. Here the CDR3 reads CASSQQGGVNEQFF. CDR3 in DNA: TGTGCCAGTAGTCAGCAAGGGGGGGTGAATGAGCAGTTCTTC.

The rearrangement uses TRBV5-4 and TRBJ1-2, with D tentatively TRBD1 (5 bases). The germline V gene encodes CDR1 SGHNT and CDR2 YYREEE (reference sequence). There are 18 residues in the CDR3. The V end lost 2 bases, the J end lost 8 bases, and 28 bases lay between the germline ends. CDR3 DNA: TGTGCCAGCAGCTTAGCCCAGGGTTCCTGGTCAGTAATTAAGGGCTACACCTTC. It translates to CASSLAQGSWSVIKGYTF.

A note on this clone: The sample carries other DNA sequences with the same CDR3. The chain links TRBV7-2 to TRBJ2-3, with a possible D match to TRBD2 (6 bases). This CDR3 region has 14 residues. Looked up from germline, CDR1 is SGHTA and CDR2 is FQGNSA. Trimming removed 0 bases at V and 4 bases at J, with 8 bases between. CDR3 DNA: TGTGCCAGCAGCTTAGCGGGGGAGGCAGATACGCAGTATTTT. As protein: CASSLAGEADTQYF.

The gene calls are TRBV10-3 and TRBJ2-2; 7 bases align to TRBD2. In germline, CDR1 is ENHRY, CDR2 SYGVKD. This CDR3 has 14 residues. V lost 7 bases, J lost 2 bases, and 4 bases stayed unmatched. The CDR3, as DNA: TGTGCCATCAACCCTAGCGGCAACACCGGGGAGCTGTTTTTT. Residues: CAINPSGNTGELFF.

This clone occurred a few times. CDR3 protein: CASSGTSGRAGTGELFF. The DNA of the CDR3 is TGTGCCAGCAGCGGGACTAGCGGGAGGGCCGGCACCGGGGAGCTGTTTTTT. The chain recombines TRBV5-5 with TRBJ2-2; 16 bases agree with TRBD2. Germline V gene sequence: CDR1 SGHKS, CDR2 YYEKEE (reference sequence). J gave up 4 bases and V 4 bases, and 4 bases lay outside the gene matches. CDR3 length: 17 amino acids.

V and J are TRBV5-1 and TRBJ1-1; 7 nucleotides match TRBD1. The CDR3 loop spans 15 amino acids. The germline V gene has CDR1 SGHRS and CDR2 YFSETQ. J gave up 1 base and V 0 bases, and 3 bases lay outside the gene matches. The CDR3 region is CASSLEQGRNTEAFF. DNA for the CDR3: TGCGCCAGCAGCTTGGAACAGGGGAGGAACACTGAAGCTTTCTTT. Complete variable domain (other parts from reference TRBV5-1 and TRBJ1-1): KAGVTQTPRYLIKTRGQQVTLSCSPISGHRSVSWYQQTPGQGLQFLFEYFSETQRNKGNFPGRFSGRQFSNSRSEMNVSTLELGDSALYLCASSLEQGRNTEAFFGQGTRLTVV.

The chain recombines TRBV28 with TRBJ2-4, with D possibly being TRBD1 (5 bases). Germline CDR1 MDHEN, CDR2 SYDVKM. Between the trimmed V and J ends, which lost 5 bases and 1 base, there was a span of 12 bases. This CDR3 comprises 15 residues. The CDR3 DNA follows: TGTGCCAGCAGTACTCTAGGGGTGGCCAAAAACATTCAGTACTTC. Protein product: CASSTLGVAKNIQYF.

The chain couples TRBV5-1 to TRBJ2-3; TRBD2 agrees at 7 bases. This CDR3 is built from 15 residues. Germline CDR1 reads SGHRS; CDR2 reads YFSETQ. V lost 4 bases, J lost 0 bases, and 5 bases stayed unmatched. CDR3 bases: TGCGCCAGCAGCCTGCTGGGGGGGAGCACAGATACGCAGTATTTT. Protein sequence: CASSLLGGSTDTQYF.